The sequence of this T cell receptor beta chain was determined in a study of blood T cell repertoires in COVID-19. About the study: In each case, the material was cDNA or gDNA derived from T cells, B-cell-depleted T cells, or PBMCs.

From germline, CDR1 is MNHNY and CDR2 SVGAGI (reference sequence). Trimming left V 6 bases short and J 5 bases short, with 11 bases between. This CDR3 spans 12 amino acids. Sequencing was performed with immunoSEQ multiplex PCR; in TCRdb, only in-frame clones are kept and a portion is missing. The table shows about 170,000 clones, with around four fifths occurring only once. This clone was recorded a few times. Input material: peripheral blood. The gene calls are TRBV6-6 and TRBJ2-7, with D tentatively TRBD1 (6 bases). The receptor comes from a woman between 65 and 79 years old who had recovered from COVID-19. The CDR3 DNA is TGTGCCAGCAGGGCACAGGGCCACGAGCAGTACTTC. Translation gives CASRAQGHEQYF.